Presented here are 29 T cell receptor beta chains from one specimen sequenced in a study of CD8+CD57+ T cells in acquired aplastic anemia. In patients chosen for sequencing, flow cytometry had shown CD8+CD57+ cell expansion. According to the study, genomic DNA was the template for TCR beta VDJ and CDR3 profiling. TCRdb re-called the reads with MiXCR, one entry per CDR3 protein. The sample carries approximately 260,000 distinct CDR3 sequences, about 80% recorded once. The sequenced material came from sorted CD4+, CD8+, or CD8+CD57+ T cells (not recorded which) from PBMCs. The receptor set was obtained from a human donor with aplastic anemia.

The V and J genes are TRBV20-1 and TRBJ2-3, with 8 bases lining up with TRBD1. The V gene's germline CDR1 is DFQATT and CDR2 SNEGSKA (reference sequence). V trimming: 0 bases; J trimming: 7 bases; junction bases outside the gene matches: 6. The CDR3 is 14 residues long. The CDR3 nucleotides read TGCAGTGCTAGAGAGGCCAGGGGGCTATATACGCAGTATTTT. Amino acid sequence: CSAREARGLYTQYF.

The gene calls are TRBV11-3 and TRBJ2-3; a weak D match, TRBD2 (5 bases). Germline V gene sequence: CDR1 SGHNT, CDR2 YENEEA. Trimming left V 1 base short and J 0 bases short, with 8 bases between. CDR3 length: 15 residues. DNA of the CDR3: TGTGCCAGCAGCTTAGCGGGGTTAAGCACAGATACGCAGTATTTT. It codes for CASSLAGLSTDTQYF.

The V gene is TRBV7-2, the J gene TRBJ1-2; no reliable D call. V dropped 1 base and J dropped 11 bases, with 20 bases sitting between them. Germline CDR1 is SGHTA and CDR2 is FQGNSA. CDR3 length: 15 amino acids. The CDR3 sequence is CASSLGGGSNSRYTF. CDR3 DNA sequence: TGTGCCAGCAGCTTAGGTGGAGGGTCAAACTCGCGGTACACCTTC.

This clonotype was seen once. V is TRBV5-4 and J is TRBJ1-1; D is uncertain. V lost 2 bases and J lost 0, with 14 bases in between. Germline CDR1 SGHNT, CDR2 YYREEE (reference sequence). This CDR3 contains 16 residues. In nucleotides, the CDR3 is TGTGCCAGCAGCTTTACTCCCGTCGTCTTGAACACTGAAGCTTTCTTT. Amino acids: CASSFTPVVLNTEAFF.

To note about this clonotype: One junction end does not reproduce the germline sequence, and a read error may be involved. This chain links TRBV7-6 with TRBJ2-3; D might be TRBD1 (6 bases). CDR3 length: 14 amino acids. The V gene's germline CDR1 is SGHVS and CDR2 FNYEAQ. The CDR3 DNA sequence: TGTGCCAGCAGCTTGGGGGCCGATAATTCACCGCAGCACTTT. It is translated as CASSLGADNSPQHF.

Comment on this clonotype: The final CDR3 position lacks the conserved phenylalanine or tryptophan, pointing to a likely read error. The DNA is left out, because the CDR3 cannot be placed on it with certainty; the CDR3 is given as TCRdb lists it. The V and J genes are TRBV7-8 and TRBJ2-3. Per the germline V gene, CDR1 is SGHVS and CDR2 is FQNEAQ. Both ends counted, the CDR3 spans 13 residues. The CDR3 sequence is CASSYQPTETEYS.

The V call is TRBV20-1, the J call TRBJ2-1; possible D gene TRBD2, 6 bases. The CDR3 extends over 14 amino acids. Trimming took 1 base from V and 7 from J, leaving 14 bases between them. CDR1 and CDR2 from the germline V gene are DFQATT and SNEGSKA (reference sequence). The CDR3 DNA is TGCAGTGCTAGAGGGGCGGGACTGTCGAATGAGCAGTTCTTC. Translation: CSARGAGLSNEQFF.

The chain joins TRBV10-3 to TRBJ2-7, with 10 bases fitting TRBD2. The V and J ends lost 10 bases and 3 bases, in that order; junction bases with no gene match: 9. The CDR3 contains 14 residues. Germline CDR1 ENHRY, CDR2 SYGVKD. CDR3 loop: CASKFTSGIYEQYF. Here the CDR3 DNA reads TGTGCCAGCAAGTTCACTAGCGGGATCTACGAGCAGTACTTC.

This chain joins TRBV6-1 and TRBJ2-3; 11 bases are shared with TRBD2. The CDR3 totals 18 residues. Looked up from germline, CDR1 is MNHNS and CDR2 is SASEGT. V shed 7 bases, J shed 0 bases, and the junction held 12 bases outside the gene matches. In DNA form, the CDR3 reads TGTGCCAGCAAGTTAGTAGTTAGCGGGAGGGAGAGCACAGATACGCAGTATTTT. Encoded protein: CASKLVVSGRESTDTQYF.

This clonotype came up once. This clone may be a read error of a much larger clone one base away. The V call is TRBV15, the J call TRBJ2-3; D gene uncertain. CDR3 size: 14 residues. The V gene's germline CDR1 is LNHNV and CDR2 YYDKDF (reference sequence). Trimming stripped 5 bases from V and 6 bases from J, with 15 bases between. CDR3 nucleotide sequence: TGTGCCACCAGCTTAGAGCGAGCAGCCGATACGCAGTATTTT. It is translated as CATSLERAADTQYF.

This clonotype was observed once. J is TRBJ1-6 and V is TRBV5-5; D gene ambiguous. Trimming took off 0 bases at V and 5 bases at J, with 3 bases between the two ends. This CDR3 has 13 residues. Looked up from germline, CDR1 is SGHKS and CDR2 is YYEKEE (reference sequence). As DNA, the CDR3 is TGTGCCAGCAGCTTGGGTGATAATTCACCCCTCCACTTT. Translated, it gives CASSLGDNSPLHF. Full variable domain (rest looked up from reference TRBV5-5 and TRBJ1-6): DAGVTQSPTHLIKTRGQQVTLRCSPISGHKSVSWYQQVLGQGPQFIFQYYEKEERGRGNFPDRFSARQFPNYSSELNVNALLLGDSALYLCASSLGDNSPLHFGNGTRLTVT.

This chain links TRBV7-8 with TRBJ1-1; maybe TRBD1 (6 bases). V lost 5 bases and J lost 1, with 14 bases in between. Germline CDR1 SGHVS, CDR2 FQNEAQ. The CDR3 has 15 amino acids. The CDR3 loop is CASSLTGQQNTEAFF. As DNA, the CDR3 is TGTGCCAGCAGCCTGACGGGACAACAGAACACTGAAGCTTTCTTT.

This clonotype was recorded at least ten times. The V gene is TRBV4-3, the J gene TRBJ2-4; 7 positions agree with TRBD2. V shed 0 bases and J 6 bases; nucleotides not matched to a gene: 5. Germline CDR1 is LGHNA and CDR2 is YSLEER. The CDR3 totals 15 residues. CDR3 coding DNA: TGCGCCAGCAGCCAAGATGGGACTACGGGAAACATTCAGTACTTC. Amino acids: CASSQDGTTGNIQYF.

This clonotype appeared a single time. The conserved closing phenylalanine or tryptophan is absent in this CDR3, likely reflecting a read error. The DNA is left out, because the CDR3 cannot be placed on it with certainty; the CDR3 is given as TCRdb lists it. The rearrangement joins TRBV9 to TRBJ2-1. The CDR3 numbers 13 amino acids, ends counted. The germline gives CDR1 SGDLS, CDR2 YYNGEE. The CDR3 is CASSLSPHNEECV.

The chain carries TRBV7-3 and TRBJ1-1; TRBD1 might be the D (6 bases). CDR1 is SGHTA and CDR2 is FQGTGA in the germline V gene. The germline V and J ends were trimmed by 8 bases and 12 bases, with 28 bases remaining between them. This CDR3 spans 15 amino acids. The CDR3 bases are TGTGCCAGCTGCAGACAGGCCAAAGCCGTTGATCAATCTTTCTTT. This sequence encodes CASCRQAKAVDQSFF.

This chain uses TRBV5-1 with TRBJ2-7, with D possibly matching TRBD1 (5 bases). Trimming removed 4 bases at V and 5 bases at J, with 16 bases between. There are 14 residues in the CDR3. CDR1 is SGHRS, CDR2 YFSETQ, per germline. CDR3 region: CASSVEGATNEQYF. DNA for the CDR3: TGCGCCAGCAGCGTGGAAGGGGCAACTAACGAGCAGTACTTC.

This rearrangement joins TRBV5-4 to TRBJ1-2; D is unresolved. CDR1 SGHNT and CDR2 YYREEE come from the germline V gene (reference sequence). V lost 2 bases to trimming and J lost 2 bases, with 10 bases between them. The CDR3 has 14 residues. The CDR3 DNA reads as TGTGCCAGCAGCTTAACGAGAGAAAACTATGGCTACACCTTC. It yields the protein CASSLTRENYGYTF.

To note about this clonotype: In this CDR3 the conserved last residue, phenylalanine or tryptophan, is missing, so a read error is likely. The limits of the CDR3 on the DNA are not certain, so only TCRdb's listed CDR3 is given. The gene calls are TRBV24-1 and TRBJ2-1; the D call in the table, TRBD1, was not verified against the DNA. The germline gives CDR1 KGHDR, CDR2 SFDVKD. The CDR3 extends over 16 residues, inclusive of both ends. The CDR3 is CATSEGGGHGQTQHFV.

In regard to this clonotype: The CDR3 ends on some other residue instead of the conserved phenylalanine or tryptophan, so this is likely a read error. The DNA is omitted, as the CDR3 cannot be located on it reliably, and the CDR3 follows TCRdb's listing. V usage is TRBV7-3 and J usage is TRBJ2-3; the table names TRBD1, a call not compared with the DNA. Counting both end residues, the CDR3 totals 13 amino acids. Germline CDR1 reads SGHTA; CDR2 reads FQGTGA. The CDR3 is CASSGGGNDAEYL.

This chain connects TRBV11-2 to TRBJ1-1; no clear D. With 4 bases removed from V and 14 bases from J, the gap between germline ends came to 26 bases. This CDR3 has 15 residues. Germline V lookup: CDR1 SGHAT, CDR2 FQNNGV. The CDR3 sequence is CASSWGGRSNYGYFF. The DNA of the CDR3 is TGTGCCAGCAGCTGGGGTGGGAGGTCAAACTATGGCTACTTCTTT.

Points on this clonotype: An end of the junction does not agree with germline; a read error may underlie this. V and J are TRBV7-8 and TRBJ2-3, with D possibly called TRBD1 or TRBD2 (5 bases each). The CDR3 runs 14 residues. Per the germline V gene, CDR1 is SGHVS and CDR2 is FQNEAQ. Written as DNA, the CDR3 is TGTGCCAGCAGCTTTCCGCCAGACGGGGCTGCGCAGTACTTT. It encodes CASSFPPDGAAQYF.

The chain joins TRBV2 to TRBJ2-3; 7 nucleotides match TRBD1. V shed 6 bases, J shed 15 bases, and the junction held 21 bases outside the gene matches. The CDR3 contains 15 residues. The germline CDR1 and CDR2 sequences are SNHLY and FYNNEI. The CDR3, as DNA: TGTGCCAGCAGCTCCGGGACAGATACGCAGTATTTACACTATTTT. It encodes CASSSGTDTQYLHYF.

The chain couples TRBV7-2 to TRBJ2-1, with 7 bases aligning to TRBD1. Unmatched junction bases numbered 18, after V lost 3 bases and J lost 13 bases. CDR1 and CDR2 from the germline V gene are SGHTA and FQGNSA. The CDR3 spans 16 residues. The CDR3 sequence is CASSFQGGADYGYQFF. CDR3 DNA sequence: TGTGCCAGCAGCTTTCAAGGGGGCGCCGACTATGGCTACCAGTTCTTC.

The chain combines TRBV7-9 with TRBJ2-6, with a tentative D call TRBD2 (6 bases). This CDR3 region has 16 residues. The germline CDR1 and CDR2 sequences are SEHNR and FQNEAQ (reference sequence). V was cut by 3 bases and J by 10 bases, with 19 bases left in between. CDR3 sequence: CASSLAGSYGDNVLTF. The CDR3 DNA sequence: TGTGCCAGCAGCTTGGCGGGGAGCTACGGGGATAACGTCCTGACTTTC.

The chain couples TRBV5-6 to TRBJ2-7; D may be TRBD2 (6 bases). Between the trimmed V and J ends, which lost 0 bases and 4 bases, there was a span of 11 bases. In germline, CDR1 is SGHDT, CDR2 YYEEEE. The CDR3 spans 14 residues. In DNA form, the CDR3 reads TGTGCCAGCAGCTTGGCGCGGGGTGGATACGAGCAGTACTTC. It translates to CASSLARGGYEQYF. Full variable domain (missing parts from reference TRBV5-6 and TRBJ2-7): DAGVTQSPTHLIKTRGQQVTLRCSPKSGHDTVSWYQQALGQGPQFIFQYYEEEERQRGNFPDRFSGHQFPNYSSELNVNALLLGDSALYLCASSLARGGYEQYFGPGTRLTVT.

The chain has TRBV7-6 and TRBJ1-3, with D uncertain. The CDR3 sequence is 12 residues long. Trimming left V 1 base short and J 4 bases short, with 2 bases between. Germline values: CDR1 SGHVS, CDR2 FNYEAQ. CDR3 residues: CASSLEGNTIYF. DNA of the CDR3: TGTGCCAGCAGCTTAGAGGGAAACACCATATATTTT.

V is TRBV9 and J is TRBJ1-6; tentative D call: TRBD1 (6 bases). CDR3 size: 14 residues. Germline CDR1 SGDLS, CDR2 YYNGEE. Trimming removed 3 bases at V and 18 bases at J, with 22 bases between. CDR3 sequence (DNA): TGTGCCAGCAGCGGGGACGGGGGGCATTCACCCGCCCACTTT. This encodes CASSGDGGHSPAHF.

V usage is TRBV12-3 or TRBV12-4 and J usage is TRBJ2-3; 7 positions agree with TRBD1. The J call is uncertain, as TRBJ2-2 better fits the DNA end. This CDR3 region has 14 residues. The CDR3 nucleotides are TGTGCCAGCAGTACGACAGGGCGCACTGAAACGCTGTTTTTT. This translates into CASSTTGRTETLFF.

There are many counts of this clonotype. This rearrangement joins TRBV11-3 to TRBJ2-3; D is perhaps TRBD1 (5 bases). Trimming removed 0 bases at V and 6 bases at J, with 10 bases between. The CDR3 sequence is 14 residues long. Germline CDR1 reads SGHNT; CDR2 reads YENEEA. CDR3 amino acids: CASSLELTADTQYF. CDR3 DNA: TGTGCCAGCAGCTTAGAGCTGACAGCCGATACGCAGTATTTT.